The source of this TCR beta chain is a study of blood T cell repertoires in COVID-19. V lost 5 bases and J 4 bases, leaving 11 bases between the germline ends. The CDR3 covers 13 residues. Germline assignment: CDR1 LNHNV and CDR2 YYDKDF (reference sequence). This table comes from immunoSEQ multiplex PCR, and its TCRdb copy is limited to in-frame clones, with some not included. There are around 150,000 clones in the sample; 70% to 80% occur only once, and approximately 11% lies in the top ten. This chain connects TRBV15 to TRBJ2-5; perhaps TRBD2 as D (6 bases). The sample was peripheral blood. This TCR was recovered from a man in his fifties or sixties who had recovered from COVID-19. This chain's CDR3 is CATSRFGGETQYF. CDR3 nucleotide sequence: TGTGCCACCAGCCGCTTCGGGGGAGAGACCCAGTACTTC.